The present entry profiles one T cell receptor (beta chain) with its context. The clone's antigen remains unknown. No base quality values were provided; no much bigger clone lies one nucleotide off. One collaborating source in Seattle enrolled patients during active infection and followed them longitudinally through the course of disease. The collaborating institutions used their own protocols to collect whole blood in K2EDTA tubes. For TCRbeta analysis, collaborator samples were shipped as frozen whole blood, as isolated PBMCs, or as DNA extracted from either sample type. This entry belongs to a study of blood T cell repertoires in COVID-19 (dated by TCRdb to 2020 to 2021). Context from the whole study: Samples from collaborators originated in the United States, Italy and Spain and spanned both the acute and convalescent phases of COVID-19. The material from the prospective study consisted of cDNA or gDNA derived from T cells, B-cell-depleted T cells, or PBMCs. Subjects who had been exposed to COVID-19, were actively infected with it, or had recovered from it provided the deeply sampled blood TCRbeta repertoires that made up the dataset. The repertoires were released in a freely available public database intended as a resource for research on the immune response to SARS-CoV-2. The samples were drawn from two sources: the first 160 participants of the ongoing ImmuneRACE study, and approximately 1,300 subjects contributed by 6 global collaborators. Nearly every sample came with metadata listing a de-identified subject ID, COVID-19 status, age in years and sex. Where available, HLA class I and class II types were taken from metadata supplied by the sample provider and were not determined by assay-based typing.

Taken from the germline V gene (reference sequence), the CDR1 and CDR2 loops are LNHNV and YYDKDF. V drops 1 base and J drops 7 bases, leaving 11 bases in between. There are 14 amino acids in the CDR3, from cysteine to phenylalanine inclusive. Only the CDR3 portion is preserved as DNA: 42 bases, with reading frame beginning at the first base. What the work shows at the level of the full study, not this receptor alone: The amount of clinical and demographic metadata varied by source and participant and was provided uncurated.

TCRbeta CDR3 regions were amplified from genomic DNA by means of the immunoSEQ Assay, a bias-controlled multiplex PCR. The authors processed their data as follows. The number of nucleated cells in each sample was estimated from the amplification of reference gene primers within the assay. To quantify the absolute abundance of each unique TCRbeta CDR3 rearrangement, sequence reads were collapsed and filtered. For each sample, productive Simpson clonality was calculated as the square root of Simpson's diversity index across productive rearrangements. TCRdb took over this immuneACCESS table, retaining in-frame rearrangements with V and J assigned. Such tables are incomplete; in checked studies, under half of the missing clones stem from an unresolved V gene, and the remainder is unexplained. The V and J calls and clone size come from that table; D and trimming were worked out from the DNA. For this sample the table gives 400,000 to 450,000 clones, of which 89% were detected only once. The leading ten clones occupy approximately 1.5% of the sample.

This clonotype originated in a woman in her 40s with COVID-19, enrolled during active disease. Source material: peripheral blood. The sequence is built from TRBV15 and TRBJ1-5; 5 matching bases give a weak D call of TRBD1. For the CDR3, the sequence is CATSRGGIGQPQHF. The nucleotide sequence is given as TGTGCCACCAGCAGAGGGGGCATCGGACAGCCCCAGCATTTT.